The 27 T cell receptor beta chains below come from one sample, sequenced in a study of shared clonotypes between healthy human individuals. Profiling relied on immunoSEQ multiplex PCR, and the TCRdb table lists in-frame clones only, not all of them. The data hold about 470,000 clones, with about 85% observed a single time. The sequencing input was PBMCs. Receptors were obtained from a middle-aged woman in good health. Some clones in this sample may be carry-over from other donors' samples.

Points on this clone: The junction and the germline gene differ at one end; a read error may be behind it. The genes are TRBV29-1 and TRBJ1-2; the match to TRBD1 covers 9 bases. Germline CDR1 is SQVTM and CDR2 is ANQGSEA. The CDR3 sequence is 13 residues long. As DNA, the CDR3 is TGCAGCATTGATGTGACAGGGGGGTCTGGCTACACCTTC. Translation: CSIDVTGGSGYTF. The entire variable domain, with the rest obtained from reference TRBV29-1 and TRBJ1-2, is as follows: SAVISQKPSRDICQRGTSLTIQCQVDSQVTMMFWYRQQPGQSLTLIATANQGSEATYESGFVIDKFPISRPNLTFSTLTVSNMSPEDSSIYLCSIDVTGGSGYTFGSGTRLTVV.

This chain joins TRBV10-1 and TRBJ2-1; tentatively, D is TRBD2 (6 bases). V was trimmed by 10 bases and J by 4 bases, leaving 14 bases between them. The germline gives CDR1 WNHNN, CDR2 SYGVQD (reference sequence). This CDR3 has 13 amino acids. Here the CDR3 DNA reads TGCGCCACCGCGGGACCGCGATACAATGAGCAGTTCTTC. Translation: CATAGPRYNEQFF.

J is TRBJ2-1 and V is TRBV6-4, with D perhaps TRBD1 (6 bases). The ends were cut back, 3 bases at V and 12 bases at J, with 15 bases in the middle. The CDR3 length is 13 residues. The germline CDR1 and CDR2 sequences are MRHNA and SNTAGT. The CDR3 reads CASSEEVQGPQFF. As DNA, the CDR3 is TGTGCCAGCAGTGAGGAGGTTCAGGGGCCGCAGTTCTTC.

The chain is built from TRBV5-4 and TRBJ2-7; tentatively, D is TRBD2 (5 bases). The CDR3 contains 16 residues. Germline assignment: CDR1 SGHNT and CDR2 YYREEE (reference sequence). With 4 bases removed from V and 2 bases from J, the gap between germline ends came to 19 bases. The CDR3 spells CASSPGGLFGTYEQYF. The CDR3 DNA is TGTGCCAGCAGCCCTGGAGGACTTTTCGGCACCTACGAGCAGTACTTC. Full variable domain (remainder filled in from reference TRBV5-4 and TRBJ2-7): ETGVTQSPTHLIKTRGQQVTLRCSSQSGHNTVSWYQQALGQGPQFIFQYYREEENGRGNFPPRFSGLQFPNYSSELNVNALELDDSALYLCASSPGGLFGTYEQYFGPGTRLTVT.

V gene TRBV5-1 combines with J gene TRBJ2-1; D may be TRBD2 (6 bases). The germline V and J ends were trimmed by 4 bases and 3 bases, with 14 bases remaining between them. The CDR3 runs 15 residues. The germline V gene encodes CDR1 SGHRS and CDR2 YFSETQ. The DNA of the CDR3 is TGCGCCAGCAGCCGGGGGATTTCAAGCTACAATGAGCAGTTCTTC. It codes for CASSRGISSYNEQFF.

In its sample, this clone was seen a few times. The CDR3 region has the DNA TGCGCCAGCAGCTCGGACGGCTCTGGAAACACCATATATTTT. This sequence encodes CASSSDGSGNTIYF. The chain has TRBV5-1 and TRBJ1-3; D unresolved. V was shortened by 3 bases and J by 0 bases, with 7 bases between the two germline ends. This CDR3 region has 14 residues. CDR1 is SGHRS, CDR2 YFSETQ, per germline.

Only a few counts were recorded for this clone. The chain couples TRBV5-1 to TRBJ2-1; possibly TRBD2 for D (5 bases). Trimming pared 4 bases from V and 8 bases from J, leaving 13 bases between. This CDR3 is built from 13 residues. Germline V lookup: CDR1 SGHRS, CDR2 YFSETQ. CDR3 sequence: CASSPLYGDEQFF. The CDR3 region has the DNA TGCGCCAGCAGCCCCCTATACGGGGATGAGCAGTTCTTC.

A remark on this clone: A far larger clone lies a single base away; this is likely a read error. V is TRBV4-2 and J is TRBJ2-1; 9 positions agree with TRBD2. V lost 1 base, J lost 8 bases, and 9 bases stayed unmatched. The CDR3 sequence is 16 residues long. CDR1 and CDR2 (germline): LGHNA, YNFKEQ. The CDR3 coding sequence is TGTGCCAGCAGCCAAGCGGTTAGCGGGAGTTTCCATGAGCAGTTCTTC. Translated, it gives CASSQAVSGSFHEQFF.

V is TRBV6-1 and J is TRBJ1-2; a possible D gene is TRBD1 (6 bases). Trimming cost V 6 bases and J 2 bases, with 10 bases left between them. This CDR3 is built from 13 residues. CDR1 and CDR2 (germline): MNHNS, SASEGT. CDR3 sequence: CASSPGANYGYTF. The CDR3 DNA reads TGTGCCAGCAGCCCGGGGGCGAACTATGGCTACACCTTC.

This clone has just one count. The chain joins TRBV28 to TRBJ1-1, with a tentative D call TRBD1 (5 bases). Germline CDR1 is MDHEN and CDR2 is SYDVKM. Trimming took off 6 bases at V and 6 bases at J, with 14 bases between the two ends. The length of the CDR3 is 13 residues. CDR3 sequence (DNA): TGTGCCAGCAGCGACAGCCATACACCTGAAGCTTTCTTT. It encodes CASSDSHTPEAFF.

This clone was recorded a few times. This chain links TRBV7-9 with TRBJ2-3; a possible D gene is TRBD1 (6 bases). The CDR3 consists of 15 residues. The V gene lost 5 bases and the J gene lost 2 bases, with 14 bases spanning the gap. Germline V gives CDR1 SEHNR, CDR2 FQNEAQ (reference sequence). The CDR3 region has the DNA TGTGCCAGCAGCCCCACGGGACAAGCCACAGATACGCAGTATTTT. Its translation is CASSPTGQATDTQYF.

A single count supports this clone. In DNA form, the CDR3 reads TGTGCCAGCAGCAAAAGGGACAGGTATAAAACAGATACGCAGTATTTT. This codes for CASSKRDRYKTDTQYF. The chain carries TRBV21-1 and TRBJ2-3; the table's D call TRBD1 went unverified against the DNA. TRBV21-1 is recorded as a pseudogene. CDR3 size: 16 residues.

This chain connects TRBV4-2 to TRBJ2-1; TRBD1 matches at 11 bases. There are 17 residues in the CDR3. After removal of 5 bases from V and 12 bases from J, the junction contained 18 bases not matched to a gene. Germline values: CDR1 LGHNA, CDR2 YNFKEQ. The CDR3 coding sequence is TGTGCCAGCAGCAAGCGGACAGGGGGCGAATTTTTTGCCGGGCAGTTCTTC. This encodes CASSKRTGGEFFAGQFF.

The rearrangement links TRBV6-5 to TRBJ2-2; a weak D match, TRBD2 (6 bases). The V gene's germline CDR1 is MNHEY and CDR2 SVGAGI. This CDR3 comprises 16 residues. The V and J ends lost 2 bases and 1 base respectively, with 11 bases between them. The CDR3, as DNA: TGTGCCAGCAGTTACAAGGCGGGACGGAACACCGGGGAGCTGTTTTTT. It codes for CASSYKAGRNTGELFF.

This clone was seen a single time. In DNA, the CDR3 is TGCAGCGTTGATATATTCACAGGGTCAAAGTTCTTC. This encodes CSVDIFTGSKFF. J is TRBJ2-1 and V is TRBV29-1, with D perhaps TRBD1 (6 bases). The length of the CDR3 is 12 residues. The V gene's germline CDR1 is SQVTM and CDR2 ANQGSEA. V lost 3 bases, J lost 14 bases, and 17 bases lay in between.

The CDR3 region is CASSLAAGGTNEKLFF. In DNA form, the CDR3 reads TGCGCCAGCAGCTTGGCAGCAGGGGGCACTAATGAAAAACTGTTTTTT. The chain joins TRBV5-1 to TRBJ1-4; TRBD1 aligns across 8 bases. The junction had 3 bases not matched to a gene; V was cut back by 0 bases and J by 2 bases. The CDR3 length is 16 residues. Germline CDR1 is SGHRS and CDR2 is YFSETQ.

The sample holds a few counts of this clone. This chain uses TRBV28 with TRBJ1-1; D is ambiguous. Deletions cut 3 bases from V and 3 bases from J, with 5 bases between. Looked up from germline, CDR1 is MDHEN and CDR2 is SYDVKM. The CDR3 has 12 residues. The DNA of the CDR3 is TGTGCCAGCAGTTTCGGCGACACTGAAGCTTTCTTT. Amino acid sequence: CASSFGDTEAFF. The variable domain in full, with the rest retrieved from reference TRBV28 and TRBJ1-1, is DVKVTQSSRYLVKRTGEKVFLECVQDMDHENMFWYRQDPGLGLRLIYFSYDVKMKEKGDIPEGYSVSREKKERFSLILESASTNQTSMYLCASSFGDTEAFFGQGTRLTVV.

CDR3 sequence (DNA): TGTGCCAGCAGTGATGGGACAAGGAACACTGAAGCTTTCTTT. This codes for CASSDGTRNTEAFF. The rearrangement uses TRBV2 and TRBJ1-1; D is perhaps TRBD1 (6 bases). The V gene lost 3 bases and the J gene lost 1 base, with 9 bases spanning the gap. Germline loops: CDR1 SNHLY, CDR2 FYNNEI. The CDR3 totals 14 residues. Full variable domain (remainder filled in from reference TRBV2 and TRBJ1-1): EPEVTQTPSHQVTQMGQEVILRCVPISNHLYFYWYRQILGQKVEFLVSFYNNEISEKSEIFDDQFSVERPDGSNFTLKIRSTKLEDSAMYFCASSDGTRNTEAFFGQGTRLTVV.

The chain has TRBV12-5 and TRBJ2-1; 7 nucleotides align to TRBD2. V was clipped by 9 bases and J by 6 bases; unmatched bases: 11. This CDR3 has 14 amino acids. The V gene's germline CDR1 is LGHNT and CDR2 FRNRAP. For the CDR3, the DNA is TGTGCTAGCGCCCGGGGCGGGAGAAGCAATGAGCAGTTCTTC. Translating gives CASARGGRSNEQFF.

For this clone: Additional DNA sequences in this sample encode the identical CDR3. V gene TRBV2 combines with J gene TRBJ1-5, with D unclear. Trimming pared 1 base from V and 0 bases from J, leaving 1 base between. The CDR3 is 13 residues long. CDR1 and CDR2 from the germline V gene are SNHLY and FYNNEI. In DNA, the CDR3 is TGTGCCAGCAGTGAAGGTAGCAATCAGCCCCAGCATTTT. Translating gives CASSEGSNQPQHF.

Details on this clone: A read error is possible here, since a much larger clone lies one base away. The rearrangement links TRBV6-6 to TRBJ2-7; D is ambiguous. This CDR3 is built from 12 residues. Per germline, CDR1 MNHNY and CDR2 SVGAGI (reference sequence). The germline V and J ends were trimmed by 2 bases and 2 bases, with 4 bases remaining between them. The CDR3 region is CASSYSPYEQYF. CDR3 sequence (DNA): TGTGCCAGCAGTTACAGCCCCTACGAGCAGTACTTC.

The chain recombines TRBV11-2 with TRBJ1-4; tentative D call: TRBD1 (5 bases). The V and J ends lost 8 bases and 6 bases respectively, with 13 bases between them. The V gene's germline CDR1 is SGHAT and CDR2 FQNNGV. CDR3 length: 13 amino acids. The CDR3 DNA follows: TGTGCCAGCTCCTGGGGCGGGGATGAAAAACTGTTTTTT. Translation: CASSWGGDEKLFF.

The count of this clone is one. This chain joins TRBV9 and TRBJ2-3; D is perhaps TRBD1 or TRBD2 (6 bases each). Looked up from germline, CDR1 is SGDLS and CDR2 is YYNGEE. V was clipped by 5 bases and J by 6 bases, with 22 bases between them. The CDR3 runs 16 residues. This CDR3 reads CASSEGGRVDSDTQYF. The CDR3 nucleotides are TGTGCCAGCAGTGAAGGGGGGAGAGTGGACTCGGATACGCAGTATTTT. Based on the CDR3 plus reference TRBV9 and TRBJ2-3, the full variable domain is DSGVTQTPKHLITATGQRVTLRCSPRSGDLSVYWYQQSLDQGLQFLIQYYNGEERAKGNILERFSAQQFPDLHSELNLSSLELGDSALYFCASSEGGRVDSDTQYFGPGTRLTVL.

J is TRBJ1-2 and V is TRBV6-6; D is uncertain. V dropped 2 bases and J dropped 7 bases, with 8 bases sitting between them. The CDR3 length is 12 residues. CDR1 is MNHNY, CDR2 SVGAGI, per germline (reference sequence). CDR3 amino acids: CASSYGEVGYTF. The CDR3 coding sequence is TGTGCCAGCAGTTACGGGGAAGTTGGCTACACCTTC.

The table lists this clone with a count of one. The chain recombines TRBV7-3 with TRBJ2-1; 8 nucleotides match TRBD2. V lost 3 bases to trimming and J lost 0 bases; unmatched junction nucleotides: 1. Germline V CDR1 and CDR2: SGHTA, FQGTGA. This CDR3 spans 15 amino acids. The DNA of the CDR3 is TGTGCCAGCAGCTTTACTAGCGGCTCCTACAATGAGCAGTTCTTC. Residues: CASSFTSGSYNEQFF.

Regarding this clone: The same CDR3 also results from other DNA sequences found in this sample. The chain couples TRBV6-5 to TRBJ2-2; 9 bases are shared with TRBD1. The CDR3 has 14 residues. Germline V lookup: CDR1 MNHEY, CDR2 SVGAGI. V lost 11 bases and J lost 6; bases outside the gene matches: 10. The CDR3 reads CARGGQGFPGELFF. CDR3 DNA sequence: TGTGCCCGAGGGGGACAGGGCTTCCCCGGGGAGCTGTTTTTT.

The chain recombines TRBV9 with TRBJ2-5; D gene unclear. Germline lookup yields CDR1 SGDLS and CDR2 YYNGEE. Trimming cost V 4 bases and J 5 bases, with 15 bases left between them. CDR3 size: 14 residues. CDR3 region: CASSPVSPQETQYF. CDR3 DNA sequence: TGTGCCAGCAGCCCCGTTAGTCCTCAGGAGACCCAGTACTTC.